Following are 18 T cell receptor beta chains from one sample sequenced in a study of T cell changes during pregnancy in multiple sclerosis. Profiled with immunoSEQ multiplex PCR; TCRdb holds only in-frame clones, not every one. The data show 70,000 or so clones, more than 75% seen once. The material sequenced was peripheral blood, taken in the third trimester of pregnancy. The receptors originated from a female donor with multiple sclerosis, enrolled in a pregnancy study.

The chain is built from TRBV27 and TRBJ2-3, with a possible D match to TRBD1 (6 bases). The CDR3 is made up of 12 amino acids. V was clipped by 2 bases and J by 6 bases, with 6 bases between them. The germline CDR1 and CDR2 sequences are MNHEY and SMNVEV (reference sequence). The DNA for the CDR3 is TGTGCCAGCAGTTTACAGGGGGATACGCAGTATTTT. Encoded protein: CASSLQGDTQYF.

The chain is built from TRBV18 and TRBJ2-6; 8 bases fit TRBD1. This CDR3 contains 17 residues. From germline, CDR1 is KGHSH and CDR2 LQKENI. V was clipped by 4 bases and J by 0 bases; unmatched bases: 5. DNA of the CDR3: TGTGCCAGCTCACGCGGACAGGGATCCTCTGGGGCCAACGTCCTGACTTTC. Its translation is CASSRGQGSSGANVLTF.

This chain connects TRBV5-4 to TRBJ1-1, with TRBD1 identical over 7 bases. This CDR3 contains 15 residues. CDR1 SGHNT and CDR2 YYREEE come from the germline V gene (reference sequence). V trimming: 0 bases; J trimming: 6 bases; junction bases outside the gene matches: 8. The CDR3 nucleotides read TGTGCCAGCAGCTTGGCGACAGGGCCCTACGCTGAAGCTTTCTTT. Translated: CASSLATGPYAEAFF.

V usage is TRBV18 and J usage is TRBJ2-7; 8 nucleotides match TRBD1. This CDR3 comprises 16 residues. Germline V CDR1 and CDR2: KGHSH, LQKENI. After removal of 5 bases from V and 0 bases from J, the junction contained 9 bases not matched to a gene. The chain's CDR3 is CASSVLRTGSSYEQYF. Written as DNA, the CDR3 is TGTGCCAGCTCAGTGCTCCGGACAGGGAGCTCCTACGAGCAGTACTTC.

This sequence joins TRBV4-3 and TRBJ2-7, with D possibly matching TRBD1 (6 bases). Per the germline V gene, CDR1 is LGHNA and CDR2 is YSLEER. The CDR3 spans 13 residues. The germline V and J ends were trimmed by 4 bases and 3 bases, with 10 bases remaining between them. The DNA for the CDR3 is TGCGCCAGCAGCCCGACCAGGGGCTACGAGCAGTACTTC. Translating gives CASSPTRGYEQYF.

The chain employs TRBV11-2 and TRBJ2-2, with TRBD1 as a possible D gene (5 bases). Between the trimmed V and J ends, which lost 5 bases and 8 bases, there was a span of 9 bases. This CDR3 is built from 12 residues. Looked up from germline, CDR1 is SGHAT and CDR2 is FQNNGV. Here the CDR3 DNA reads TGTGCCAGCAGCCCCAGGGATGGGGAGCTGTTTTTT. Protein sequence: CASSPRDGELFF.

The J gene is TRBJ1-2, the V gene TRBV19; D gene ambiguous. The germline V gene has CDR1 LNHDA and CDR2 SQIVND (reference sequence). Trimming cost V 3 bases and J 7 bases, with 12 bases left between them. CDR3 length: 13 residues. This CDR3 is CASSMVPRGGYTF. The CDR3 region has the DNA TGTGCCAGTAGTATGGTGCCGCGGGGTGGCTACACCTTC.

There are a few counts of this clone. The chain combines TRBV29-1 with TRBJ1-3; 7 positions agree with TRBD1. After removal of 6 bases from V and 1 base from J, the junction contained 9 bases not matched to a gene. Germline assignment: CDR1 SQVTM and CDR2 ANQGSEA. The length of the CDR3 is 15 residues. CDR3 sequence: CSVRTGSNSGNTIYF. The CDR3 DNA reads as TGCAGCGTAAGGACAGGCTCGAATTCTGGAAACACCATATATTTT.

V usage is TRBV4-1 and J usage is TRBJ1-6; D may be TRBD1 (6 bases). The CDR3 is 19 residues long. Trimming removed 0 bases from V and 9 bases from J, with 24 bases in between. CDR1 is MGHRA and CDR2 is YSYEKL in the germline V gene. The CDR3 nucleotides are TGCGCCAGCAGCCAAGAAATGACGGGGTTCAGGGGCGTTAGTTCACCCCTCCACTTT. Residues: CASSQEMTGFRGVSSPLHF.

The rearrangement joins TRBV11-1 to TRBJ2-2, with TRBD1 matching 11 bases. The CDR3 length is 15 residues. The junction had 4 bases not matched to a gene; V was cut back by 5 bases and J by 5 bases. Germline V CDR1 and CDR2: SGHAT, FQDESV (reference sequence). The CDR3 DNA follows: TGTGCCAGCAGCCGGGACAGGGGGAGAACCGGGGAGCTGTTTTTT. Its translation: CASSRDRGRTGELFF.

The V call is TRBV27, the J call TRBJ2-7, with 11 bases matching TRBD2. The V gene end was trimmed by 7 bases and the J gene end by 1 base; junction bases not matched to a gene: 3. The CDR3 loop spans 14 amino acids. The germline V gene encodes CDR1 MNHEY and CDR2 SMNVEV (reference sequence). The DNA of the CDR3 is TGTGCCAGCAAGCGACTAGCGGGATCCTACGAGCAGTACTTC. It yields the protein CASKRLAGSYEQYF.

The chain links TRBV5-4 to TRBJ2-1; D may be TRBD2 (6 bases). V lost 3 bases and J 9 bases, leaving 19 bases between the germline ends. The CDR3 is 15 residues long. Looked up from germline, CDR1 is SGHNT and CDR2 is YYREEE (reference sequence). CDR3 loop: CASSSGTSAATEQFF. CDR3 in DNA: TGTGCCAGCAGCTCCGGGACTTCCGCCGCGACTGAGCAGTTCTTC.

The chain recombines TRBV2 with TRBJ2-3; TRBD1 matches 12 bases. V shed 6 bases and J 6 bases; nucleotides not matched to a gene: 10. CDR3 length: 16 amino acids. Germline CDR1 reads SNHLY; CDR2 reads FYNNEI. The CDR3 here is CASSPRGQGAWDTQYF. For the CDR3, the DNA is TGTGCCAGCAGCCCCAGGGGACAGGGGGCGTGGGATACGCAGTATTTT.

Here the CDR3 DNA reads TGTGCCAGTAGTATTGGCCGTTGGGAGACCCAGTACTTC. Translating gives CASSIGRWETQYF. The rearrangement links TRBV19 to TRBJ2-5; D not resolved. Trimming cost V 3 bases and J 5 bases, with 10 bases left between them. The CDR3 totals 13 residues. Germline CDR1 LNHDA, CDR2 SQIVND (reference sequence). Variable domain in full (rest from reference TRBV19 and TRBJ2-5): DGGITQSPKYLFRKEGQNVTLSCEQNLNHDAMYWYRQDPGQGLRLIYYSQIVNDFQKGDIAEGYSVSREKKESFPLTVTSAQKNPTAFYLCASSIGRWETQYFGPGTRLLVL.

The CDR3 DNA reads as TGTGCCAGCAGCCCCGACAGGGCAGGGACTGAAGCTTTCTTT. Amino acids: CASSPDRAGTEAFF. The genes are TRBV5-6 and TRBJ1-1, with 7 bases identical to TRBD1. The CDR3 covers 14 residues. Germline trimming cut 4 bases from V and 5 bases from J; bases unmatched to any gene: 8. Germline V lookup: CDR1 SGHDT, CDR2 YYEEEE.

Here the CDR3 DNA reads TGTGCCTGGAGTGTACTCGGTAGCGGGACGCAGTATTTT. The encoded protein is CAWSVLGSGTQYF. The rearrangement joins TRBV30 to TRBJ2-3, with 7 nucleotides matching TRBD2. Trimming cost V 0 bases and J 9 bases; bases outside gene matches: 6. This CDR3 is built from 13 residues. Germline V gene data show CDR1 as GTSNPN and CDR2 as SVGIG (reference sequence).

The rearrangement joins TRBV19 to TRBJ1-6; D ambiguous. The V end lost 1 base, the J end lost 14 bases, and 15 bases lay between the germline ends. CDR1 and CDR2 (germline): LNHDA, SQIVND (reference sequence). The CDR3 runs 14 residues. The CDR3, as DNA: TGTGCCAGTAGTATAGGCACGGCGGGGAGGACCCTCCACTTT. This codes for CASSIGTAGRTLHF.

The rearrangement links TRBV2 to TRBJ1-5; no clear D. CDR3 length: 15 residues. Germline CDR1 reads SNHLY; CDR2 reads FYNNEI. The V gene lost 6 bases and the J gene lost 6 bases, with 18 bases spanning the gap. For the CDR3, the DNA is TGTGCCAGCAGCGACTACCCTGCTGGCAGTCAGCCCCAGCATTTT. This translates into CASSDYPAGSQPQHF. The variable domain in full, with the rest retrieved from reference TRBV2 and TRBJ1-5, is EPEVTQTPSHQVTQMGQEVILRCVPISNHLYFYWYRQILGQKVEFLVSFYNNEISEKSEIFDDQFSVERPDGSNFTLKIRSTKLEDSAMYFCASSDYPAGSQPQHFGDGTRLSIL.